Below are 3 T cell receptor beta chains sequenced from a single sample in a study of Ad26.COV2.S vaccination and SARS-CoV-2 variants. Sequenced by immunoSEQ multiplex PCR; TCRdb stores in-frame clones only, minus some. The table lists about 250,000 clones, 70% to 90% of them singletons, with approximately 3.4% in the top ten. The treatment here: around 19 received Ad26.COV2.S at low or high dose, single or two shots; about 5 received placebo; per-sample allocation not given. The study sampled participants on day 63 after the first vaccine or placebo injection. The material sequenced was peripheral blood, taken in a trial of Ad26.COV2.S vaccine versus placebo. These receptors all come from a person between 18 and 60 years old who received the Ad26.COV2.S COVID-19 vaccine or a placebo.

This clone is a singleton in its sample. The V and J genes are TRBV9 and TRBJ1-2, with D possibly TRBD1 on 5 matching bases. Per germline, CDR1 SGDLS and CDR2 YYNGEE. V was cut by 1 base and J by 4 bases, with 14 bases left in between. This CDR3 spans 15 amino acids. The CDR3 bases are TGTGCCAGCAGCGTATTGCCGGGGCGAGGCTATGGCTACACCTTC. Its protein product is CASSVLPGRGYGYTF.

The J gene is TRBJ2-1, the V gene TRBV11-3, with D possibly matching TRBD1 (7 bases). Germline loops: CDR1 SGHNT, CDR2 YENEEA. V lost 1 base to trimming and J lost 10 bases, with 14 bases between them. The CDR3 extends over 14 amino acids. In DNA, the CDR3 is TGTGCCAGCAGCTTAGGGAGGGACAGCGGAGAGCAGTTCTTC. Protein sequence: CASSLGRDSGEQFF.

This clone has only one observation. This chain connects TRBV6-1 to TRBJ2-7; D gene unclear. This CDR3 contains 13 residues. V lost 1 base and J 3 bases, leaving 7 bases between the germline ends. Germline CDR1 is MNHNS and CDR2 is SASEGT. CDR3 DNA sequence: TGTGCCAGCAGTGAAGGGGGATACTACGAGCAGTACTTC. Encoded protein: CASSEGGYYEQYF.